The present entry profiles one TCR beta chain with its context. What it binds is not known. 5'RACE template switching with UMIs generated TCR beta cDNA. With the 5' RACE reads reprocessed, TCRdb shows one record per CDR3 protein and no DNA. Listed are over 150,000 distinct CDR3 sequences; 20% to 25% falls within the top ten. This sample is drawn from a study of T cells expressing NK-cell markers. The CDR3 sequence is 14 residues long. Germline V gene data show CDR1 as SEHNR and CDR2 as FQNEAQ (reference sequence). Study results and caveats: Expanded NKG2C+ T cell clones were not confirmed as HCMV-specific. There were a handful of donors in whom these clonotypes also led the CD3+CD56-NKG2C+ fraction.

This chain uses TRBV7-9 with TRBJ1-1. This clonotype was sampled from a man aged 18 to 69 in good health. Input material: blood T cells: a sorted CD56 or NKG2C T cell subset, CD4+ or CD8+ T cells, or bulk PBMC T cells (not recorded which). Here the CDR3 reads CASSLGFFFTEAFF.